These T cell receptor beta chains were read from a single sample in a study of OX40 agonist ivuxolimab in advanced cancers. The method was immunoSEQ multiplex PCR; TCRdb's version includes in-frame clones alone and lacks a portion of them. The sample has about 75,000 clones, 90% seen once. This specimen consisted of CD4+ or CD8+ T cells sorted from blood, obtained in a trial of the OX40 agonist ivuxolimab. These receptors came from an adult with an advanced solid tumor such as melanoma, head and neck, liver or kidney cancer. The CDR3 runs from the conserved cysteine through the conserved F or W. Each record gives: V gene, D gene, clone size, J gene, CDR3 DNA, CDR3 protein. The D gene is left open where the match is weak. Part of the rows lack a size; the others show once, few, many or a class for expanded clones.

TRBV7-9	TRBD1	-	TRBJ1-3	TGTGCCAGCAGCTTATCAGGGGGCGTTGACACCATATATTTT	CASSLSGGVDTIYF
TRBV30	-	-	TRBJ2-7	TGTGCCTGGAGTGTACGACAGTCATATCTCTACGAGCAGTACTTC	CAWSVRQSYLYEQYF
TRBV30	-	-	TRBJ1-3	TGTGCCTGGAGTGTTAAGGCTACTGGAAACACCATATATTTT	CAWSVKATGNTIYF
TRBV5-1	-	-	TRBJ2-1	TGCGCCAGCAGCTCGACAGGTAGCGATGAGCAGTTCTTC	CASSSTGSDEQFF
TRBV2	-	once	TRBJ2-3	TGTGCCAGTAACATATGGGGGGTAGCTGTAGATACGCAGTATTTT	CASNIWGVAVDTQYF
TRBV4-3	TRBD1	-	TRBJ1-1	TGCGCCAGCAGCCAAGATTCGGACAGGACCACTGAAGCTTTCTTT	CASSQDSDRTTEAFF
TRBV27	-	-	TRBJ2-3	TGTGCCAGCAGTTTAAGAACGCCTAGCACAGATACGCAGTATTTT	CASSLRTPSTDTQYF
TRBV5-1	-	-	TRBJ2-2	TGCGCCAGCAGCTTGGGGGCCGGGGAGCTGTTTTTT	CASSLGAGELFF
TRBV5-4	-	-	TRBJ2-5	TGTGCCAGCCGGGACACCCAAGAGACCCAGTACTTC	CASRDTQETQYF
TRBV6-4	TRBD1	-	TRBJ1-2	TGTGCCAGCAGTGACACGGCCGGGACAGAGGGCTACACCTTC	CASSDTAGTEGYTF
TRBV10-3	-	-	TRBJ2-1	TGTGCCATCAGTGAAGAGGAATACAATGGACAGTTCTTC	CAISEEEYNGQFF
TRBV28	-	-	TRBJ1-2	TGTGCCAGCAGTTTAGCTCAGGCGAGCGGTGGCTACACCTTC	CASSLAQASGGYTF
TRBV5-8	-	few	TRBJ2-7	TGTGCCAGCAGCCCCTTACCTAGCGCGAATACCTACGAGCAGTACTTC	CASSPLPSANTYEQYF
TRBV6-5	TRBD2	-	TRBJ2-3	TGTGCCAGCAGTTACGGGGGTAGCGGGACAACGCAGTATTTT	CASSYGGSGTTQYF
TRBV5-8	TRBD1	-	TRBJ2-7	TGTGCCAGCAGCTTGGGACAGGGTGTAGGAGAGCAGTACTTC	CASSLGQGVGEQYF
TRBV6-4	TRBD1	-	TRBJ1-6	TGTGCCAGCAGTGACACACCACAGGGGATGAATTCACCCCTCCACTTT	CASSDTPQGMNSPLHF
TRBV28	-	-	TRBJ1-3	TGTGCCAGCAGAAGAGGTCCTGGAAACACCATATATTTT	CASRRGPGNTIYF
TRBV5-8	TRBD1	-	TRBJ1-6	TGCGCCAGCAGCCAACGTCCCGGGACAGGGGATTCACCCCTCCACTTT	CASSQRPGTGDSPLHF
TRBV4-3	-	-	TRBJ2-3	TGCGCCAGCAGCCAAGAACAACCGGGAGGCACAGATACGCAGTATTTT	CASSQEQPGGTDTQYF
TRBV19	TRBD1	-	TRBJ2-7	TGTGCCAGTAGTATAGATCTCGAGAGGGGGCCCTACGAGCAGTACTTC	CASSIDLERGPYEQYF
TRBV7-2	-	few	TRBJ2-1	TGTGCCAGCACCCAGGGGGGACGGAATGAGCAGTTCTTC	CASTQGGRNEQFF
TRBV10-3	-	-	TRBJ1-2	TGTGCCATCAGGGACACGGCTGACGTTGTTGGCTACACCTTC	CAIRDTADVVGYTF
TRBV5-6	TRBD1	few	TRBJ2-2	TGTGCCAGCAGCTTCAACAGGGGGGCGGACACCGGGGAGCTGTTTTTT	CASSFNRGADTGELFF
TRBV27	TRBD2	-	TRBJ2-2	TGTGCCAGCAGTTTACTAGCGGGAAACACCGGGGAGCTGTTTTTT	CASSLLAGNTGELFF
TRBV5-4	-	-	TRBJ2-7	TGTGCCAGCAGCTTTAACAGGTACGAGCAGTACTTC	CASSFNRYEQYF
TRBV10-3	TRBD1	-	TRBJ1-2	TGTGCCATCAGTGAAACAGGGGGAGGCTACACCTTC	CAISETGGGYTF
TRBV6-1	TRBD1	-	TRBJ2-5	TGTGCCAGCAGCAAGACAGGGGTGGAGACCCAGTACTTC	CASSKTGVETQYF
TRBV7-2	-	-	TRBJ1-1	TGTGCCAGCAGCTTAAATTTTGGGGAAGCTTTCTTT	CASSLNFGEAFF
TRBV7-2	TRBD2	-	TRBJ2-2	TGTGCCAGCAGCTTAGCGGGAGGGAGGAATGCCGGGGAGCTGTTTTTT	CASSLAGGRNAGELFF
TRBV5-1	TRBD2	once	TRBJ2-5	TGCGCCAGCAGCTTGGGACCTTCCGGGACTAGCGGGAACTTC	CASSLGPSGTSGNF
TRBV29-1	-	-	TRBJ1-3	TGCAGCGTCAAGGGGGGATTCTCTGGAAACACCATATATTTT	CSVKGGFSGNTIYF
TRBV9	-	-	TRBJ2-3	TGTGCCAGCAGCGTAGATGCGGGAAGGGCTGAGACTAGCACAGATACGCAGTATTTT	CASSVDAGRAETSTDTQYF
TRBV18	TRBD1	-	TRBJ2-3	TGTGCCAGCTCAGTGGACAGGGAAGTAACAGATACGCAGTATTTT	CASSVDREVTDTQYF
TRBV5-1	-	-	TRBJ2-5	TGCGCCAGCAGCTTGGACCCGGGTGGGGAGACCCAGTACTTC	CASSLDPGGETQYF
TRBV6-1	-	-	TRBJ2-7	TGTGCCAGCAGTGTAGGACAGCTAGCCTACGAGCAGTACTTC	CASSVGQLAYEQYF
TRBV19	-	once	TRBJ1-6	TGTGCCAGTAGTATAGATGGGGGCAATTCACCCCTCCACTTT	CASSIDGGNSPLHF
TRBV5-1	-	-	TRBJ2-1	TGCGCCAGCAGCTCTGACAGGTCTGCCTACAATGAGCAGTTCTTC	CASSSDRSAYNEQFF
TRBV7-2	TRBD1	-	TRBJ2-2	TGTGCCAGCAAATATCGGGGACAGCAAAGCACCGGGGAGCTGTTTTTT	CASKYRGQQSTGELFF
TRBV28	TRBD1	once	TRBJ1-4	TGTGCCAGCAGCCGGACAGGCCGCACAACTAATGAAAAACTGTTTTTT	CASSRTGRTTNEKLFF
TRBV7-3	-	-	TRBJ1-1	TGTGCCAGCAGCTTCCAGGGAGGAGGCACTGAAGCTTTCTTT	CASSFQGGGTEAFF
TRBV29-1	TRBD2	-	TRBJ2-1	TGCAGCGTTGGGGGTAGCGGGAGGCATTACAATGAGCAGTTCTTC	CSVGGSGRHYNEQFF
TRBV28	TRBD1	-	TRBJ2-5	TGTGCCAGCAGTTTATTAGGGACAGGGGTTCAAGAGACCCAGTACTTC	CASSLLGTGVQETQYF
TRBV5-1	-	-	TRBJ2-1	TGCGCCAGCAGCCCCCAGGGGACGGGCAATGAGCAGTTCTTC	CASSPQGTGNEQFF
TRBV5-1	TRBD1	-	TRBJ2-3	TGCGCCAGCATAGAGCAGGGGGGCACAGATACGCAGTATTTT	CASIEQGGTDTQYF